These T cell receptor beta chains were read from a single sample in a study of blood T cell repertoires in COVID-19. Repertoires were generated with immunoSEQ multiplex PCR, while TCRdb's copy carries only in-frame clones and drops some. This table holds 250,000 or so clones, about nine tenths found once. The specimen was peripheral blood. These TCRs come from a woman aged 60-75 years with acute or convalescent COVID-19. Each CDR3 is given with its conserved first and last residue. Each record gives: V gene, clone size, J gene, D gene, CDR3 protein, CDR3 DNA. D genes are given only for firm matches. Size is omitted from some rows. Given values are once, few, many or a class for expanded clones.

v_gene: TRBV5-1; abundance: .; j_gene: TRBJ2-5; d_gene: .; CDR3aa: CASRASTGEGETQYF; CDR3nt: TGCGCCAGCAGAGCCTCGACAGGGGAGGGAGAGACCCAGTACTTC
v_gene: TRBV12-3/TRBV12-4; abundance: .; j_gene: TRBJ2-3; d_gene: .; CDR3aa: CASHLEGTDTQYF; CDR3nt: TGTGCCAGTCACCTGGAGGGAACAGATACGCAGTATTTT
v_gene: TRBV10-1; abundance: .; j_gene: TRBJ1-5; d_gene: .; CDR3aa: CAGKQGSNQPQHF; CDR3nt: TGCGCCGGAAAACAGGGTAGCAATCAGCCCCAGCATTTT
v_gene: TRBV19; abundance: .; j_gene: TRBJ1-1; d_gene: .; CDR3aa: CASSVTGINTEAFF; CDR3nt: TGTGCCAGTAGTGTTACAGGGATCAACACTGAAGCTTTCTTT
v_gene: TRBV15; abundance: .; j_gene: TRBJ1-4; d_gene: .; CDR3aa: CATSTREISEKLFF; CDR3nt: TGTGCCACCAGCACGAGGGAGATAAGCGAAAAACTGTTTTTT
v_gene: TRBV15; abundance: few; j_gene: TRBJ2-3; d_gene: TRBD1; CDR3aa: CATSRDRGPRTQYF; CDR3nt: TGTGCCACCAGCAGAGACAGGGGGCCTCGTACGCAGTATTTT
v_gene: TRBV27; abundance: .; j_gene: TRBJ2-7; d_gene: TRBD1; CDR3aa: CASSLGQGTIYEQYF; CDR3nt: TGTGCCAGCAGTTTAGGACAGGGCACCATCTACGAGCAGTACTTC
v_gene: TRBV4-2; abundance: .; j_gene: TRBJ1-4; d_gene: TRBD1; CDR3aa: CASSQGTGKVNEKLFF; CDR3nt: TGTGCCAGCAGCCAAGGGACAGGCAAGGTTAATGAAAAACTGTTTTTT
v_gene: TRBV19; abundance: .; j_gene: TRBJ1-6; d_gene: TRBD1; CDR3aa: CASRDRGNSPLHF; CDR3nt: TGTGCCAGTAGGGACAGGGGAAATTCACCCCTCCACTTT
v_gene: TRBV7-2; abundance: .; j_gene: TRBJ2-1; d_gene: .; CDR3aa: CASSPGRRVREQFF; CDR3nt: TGTGCCAGCAGCCCTGGGAGGCGGGTCCGCGAGCAGTTCTTC
v_gene: TRBV6-5; abundance: .; j_gene: TRBJ2-3; d_gene: .; CDR3aa: CASTSQRDTQYF; CDR3nt: TGTGCCAGCACCTCCCAGCGGGATACGCAGTATTTT
v_gene: TRBV7-8; abundance: .; j_gene: TRBJ2-5; d_gene: .; CDR3aa: CASSSGGAARETQYF; CDR3nt: TGTGCCAGCAGCTCCGGGGGAGCGGCGAGGGAGACCCAGTACTTC
v_gene: TRBV7-9; abundance: .; j_gene: TRBJ2-1; d_gene: .; CDR3aa: CASSLRQNNEQFF; CDR3nt: TGTGCCAGCAGCCTAAGACAGAACAATGAGCAGTTCTTC
v_gene: TRBV6-5; abundance: .; j_gene: TRBJ1-1; d_gene: TRBD1; CDR3aa: CASSYEGAKFPEAFF; CDR3nt: TGTGCCAGCAGTTACGAGGGGGCTAAGTTCCCTGAAGCTTTCTTT
v_gene: TRBV27; abundance: once; j_gene: TRBJ1-1; d_gene: .; CDR3aa: CASSPSAFATTNTEAFF; CDR3nt: TGTGCCAGCAGTCCCTCGGCCTTCGCGACAACGAACACTGAAGCTTTCTTT
v_gene: TRBV15; abundance: .; j_gene: TRBJ1-2; d_gene: .; CDR3aa: CATSRDQVNYGYTF; CDR3nt: TGTGCCACCAGCAGAGATCAGGTTAACTATGGCTACACCTTC
v_gene: TRBV6-4; abundance: .; j_gene: TRBJ2-1; d_gene: TRBD2; CDR3aa: CASSGLAGGSYNEQFF; CDR3nt: TGTGCCAGCAGTGGACTAGCGGGGGGCTCCTACAATGAGCAGTTCTTC
v_gene: TRBV28; abundance: .; j_gene: TRBJ1-2; d_gene: TRBD1; CDR3aa: CASSFRDRVKGGYTF; CDR3nt: TGTGCCAGCAGTTTCCGGGACAGGGTAAAGGGTGGCTACACCTTC
v_gene: TRBV4-1; abundance: .; j_gene: TRBJ2-3; d_gene: TRBD2; CDR3aa: CASSQESSGRVFRTDTQYF; CDR3nt: TGCGCCAGCAGCCAAGAGTCCAGCGGGAGAGTGTTCCGCACAGATACGCAGTATTTT
v_gene: TRBV19; abundance: few; j_gene: TRBJ1-6; d_gene: .; CDR3aa: CASSMGPQGRSSPLHF; CDR3nt: TGTGCCAGTAGTATGGGGCCACAAGGAAGGAGTTCACCCCTCCACTTT
v_gene: TRBV5-1; abundance: .; j_gene: TRBJ2-3; d_gene: TRBD1; CDR3aa: CASSLGTVATDTQYF; CDR3nt: TGCGCCAGCAGCCTCGGGACAGTCGCCACAGATACGCAGTATTTT
v_gene: TRBV19; abundance: .; j_gene: TRBJ1-2; d_gene: .; CDR3aa: CASRITENYGYTF; CDR3nt: TGTGCCAGTAGGATAACAGAGAACTATGGCTACACCTTC
v_gene: TRBV6-2/TRBV6-3; abundance: .; j_gene: TRBJ2-1; d_gene: TRBD2; CDR3aa: CASSYSGLAAGNEQFF; CDR3nt: TGTGCCAGCAGTTACTCCGGACTAGCCGCGGGCAATGAGCAGTTCTTC
v_gene: TRBV18; abundance: .; j_gene: TRBJ1-1; d_gene: .; CDR3aa: CASSPPGNTEAFF; CDR3nt: TGTGCCAGCTCCCCCCCAGGGAACACTGAAGCTTTCTTT
v_gene: TRBV5-5; abundance: few; j_gene: TRBJ2-1; d_gene: .; CDR3aa: CASSPYLNNEQFF; CDR3nt: TGTGCCAGCAGCCCCTATCTGAACAATGAGCAGTTCTTC
v_gene: TRBV6-2/TRBV6-3; abundance: .; j_gene: TRBJ2-5; d_gene: .; CDR3aa: CASSYRYQETQYF; CDR3nt: TGTGCCAGCAGTTACCGGTACCAAGAGACCCAGTACTTC
v_gene: TRBV3-1/TRBV3-2; abundance: .; j_gene: TRBJ1-2; d_gene: .; CDR3aa: CASSHRQAPNYGYTF; CDR3nt: TGTGCCAGCAGCCACCGACAGGCTCCCAATTATGGCTACACCTTC